A selection of T cell receptor beta chains follows, all from one sample in a study of blood T cells in healthy people across ages. TCRdb itself ran the 5' RACE reads through MiXCR, one entry per CDR3 protein. The sample has some 880,000 distinct CDR3 sequences, about 36% seen once; the top ten hold 10% to 15%. Sequenced material: blood. The source is a man younger than 35 in good health. Each CDR3 is given with its conserved first and last residue. D genes are given only for firm matches. Size is stated for part of the rows, as once, few or many counts, or as a class when the clone is expanded.

>-|many|TRBJ2-1|TRBV13
CASTAFVAGPYNEQFF
TGTGCCAGCACCGCCTTTGTGGCAGGTCCCTACAATGAGCAGTTCTTC
>TRBD1|many|TRBJ2-7|TRBV11-2
CASSRPGQGAYEQYF
TGTGCCAGCAGCCGACCGGGACAGGGGGCGTACGAGCAGTACTTC
>-|few|TRBJ2-1|TRBV20-1
CSAHGTGLFF
TGCAGTGCCCACGGAACAGGGCTGTTCTTC
>-|-|TRBJ2-1|TRBV7-9
CASSYVLARSYNEQFF
TGTGCCAGCAGCTACGTCCTAGCCCGCTCCTACAATGAGCAGTTCTTC
>TRBD1|few|TRBJ2-5|TRBV9
CASSSEGGDEQYF
TGTGCCAGCAGCTCAGAAGGGGGCGATGAGCAGTACTTC
>-|many|TRBJ2-7|TRBV6-5
CASSLFKGYEQYF
TGTGCCAGCAGCCTGTTTAAGGGATACGAGCAGTACTTC
>TRBD1|-|TRBJ2-5|TRBV20-1
CSARDRLTGQETQYF
TGCAGTGCTAGAGATAGGTTGACAGGGCAAGAGACCCAGTACTTC
>TRBD2|-|TRBJ2-5|TRBV7-2
CASSPEDGLAAKETQYF
TGTGCCAGCAGCCCTGAGGACGGACTAGCGGCGAAAGAGACCCAGTACTTC
>-|many|TRBJ2-5|TRBV29-1
CSVRGLLKETQYF
TGCAGCGTTCGGGGCCTCCTTAAAGAGACCCAGTACTTC
>-|-|TRBJ2-1|TRBV5-6
CASSRGQGLQNNEQFF
TGTGCCAGCAGCCGTGGGCAGGGACTCCAGAACAATGAGCAGTTCTTC
>-|few|TRBJ1-1|TRBV29-1
CSVEVPNTEAFF
TGCAGCGTTGAAGTCCCGAACACTGAAGCTTTCTTT
>-|few|TRBJ2-3|TRBV20-1
CSARAPSTDTQYF
TGCAGTGCTAGGGCCCCTAGCACAGATACGCAGTATTTT
>-|-|TRBJ2-2|TRBV5-6
CASSLKGPGELFF
TGTGCCAGCAGCTTAAAGGGGCCCGGGGAGCTGTTTTTT
>-|few|TRBJ1-5|TRBV7-9
CASSPRRGGNQPQHF
TGTGCCAGCAGCCCGCGTCGGGGAGGTAATCAGCCCCAGCATTTT
>-|many|TRBJ1-2|TRBV27
CASSPSRDYGYTF
TGTGCCAGCAGTCCCTCACGAGACTATGGCTACACCTTC
>-|-|TRBJ2-6|TRBV21-1
CASSKGPGPHSGANVLTF
TGTGCCAGCAGCAAAGGGCCTGGTCCTCACTCTGGGGCCAACGTCCTGACTTTC
>-|few|TRBJ1-1|TRBV30
CAWRPGGNTEAFF
TGTGCCTGGAGGCCGGGGGGGAACACTGAAGCTTTCTTT
>-|few|TRBJ2-3|TRBV4-2
CASSQRQGETSGSVQYF
TGTGCCAGCAGCCAAAGACAGGGGGAGACTAGCGGGTCTGTTCAGTATTTT
>-|few|TRBJ2-7|TRBV7-9
CASSLGAEVKKQYF
TGTGCCAGCAGCTTAGGTGCAGAGGTAAAGAAGCAGTACTTC
>-|many|TRBJ1-4|TRBV12-3/TRBV12-4
CASSLGGGTANEKLFF
TGTGCCAGCAGTCTGGGAGGGGGGACCGCTAATGAAAAACTGTTTTTT
>-|few|TRBJ1-5|TRBV4-1
CANSQAGGQLGNQPQHF
TGCGCCAACAGCCAAGCCGGTGGACAGTTAGGCAATCAGCCCCAGCATTTT
>-|-|TRBJ2-3|TRBV25-1
CASNRGASTDTQYF
TGTGCCAGCAACCGGGGGGCTAGCACAGATACGCAGTATTTT
>TRBD1|-|TRBJ1-1|TRBV15
CATSRPRGSGTEAFF
TGTGCCACCAGCAGACCCAGGGGGTCGGGGACTGAAGCTTTCTTT
>-|-|TRBJ2-5|TRBV2
CASSEVRRGGEETQYF
TGTGCCAGCAGTGAAGTAAGGCGGGGTGGCGAAGAGACCCAGTACTTC